This TCR beta chain comes out of a study of patients and donors after allogeneic stem cell transplantation. One entry per CDR3 protein results from TCRdb running MiXCR on the RT-PCR reads. This sample has more than 150,000 distinct CDR3 sequences, with 24% found just once. This clonotype was counted only a few times. CDR1 SQVTM and CDR2 ANQGSEA come from the germline V gene. Trimming took 6 bases from V and 5 from J, leaving 18 bases between them. The CDR3 spans 14 residues. The sample consisted of blood, either unsorted or a sorted T cell fraction (not recorded which). The rearrangement uses TRBV29-1 and TRBJ2-3, with D possibly TRBD1 on 5 matching bases. This clonotype originated in a human donor who was either an allogeneic HSCT recipient or a stem cell or donor lymphocyte infusion donor (not recorded which). It is not recorded whose cells these are; they may come from a transplant donor. This CDR3 reads CSVGQLGLGDTQYF. The CDR3 DNA sequence: TGCAGCGTGGGGCAATTGGGATTAGGAGATACGCAGTATTTT.